This TCR beta chain was recorded in a study of cytomegalovirus exposure and HLA in healthy donors. Study outcomes and limitations: An analysis that was carried out later associated 17,000 or so TCR beta sequences with HLA alleles at 0.05 false discovery rate.

V lost 4 bases to trimming and J lost 2 bases, with 12 bases between them. CDR1 and CDR2 from the germline V gene are MNHEY and SMNVEV (reference sequence). The CDR3 extends over 14 amino acids. Comment on this clone: Its target is unknown.

Primers for the PCR totalled 60 Vbeta and 13 Jbeta. Generated by immunoSEQ multiplex PCR, the TCRdb table keeps only in-frame clones and is missing some. The sample lists more than 150,000 clones, around 85% occurring once. The chain uses TRBV27 and TRBJ2-7, with D perhaps matching TRBD2 (7 bases). The receptor's source is a man between 18 and 35 years old in good health and CMV-seropositive. Source material: PBMCs. The CDR3 DNA reads TGTGCCAGCAGTTCCGGGGGGACAACCTACGAGCAGTACTTC. Translating it yields CASSSGGTTYEQYF.